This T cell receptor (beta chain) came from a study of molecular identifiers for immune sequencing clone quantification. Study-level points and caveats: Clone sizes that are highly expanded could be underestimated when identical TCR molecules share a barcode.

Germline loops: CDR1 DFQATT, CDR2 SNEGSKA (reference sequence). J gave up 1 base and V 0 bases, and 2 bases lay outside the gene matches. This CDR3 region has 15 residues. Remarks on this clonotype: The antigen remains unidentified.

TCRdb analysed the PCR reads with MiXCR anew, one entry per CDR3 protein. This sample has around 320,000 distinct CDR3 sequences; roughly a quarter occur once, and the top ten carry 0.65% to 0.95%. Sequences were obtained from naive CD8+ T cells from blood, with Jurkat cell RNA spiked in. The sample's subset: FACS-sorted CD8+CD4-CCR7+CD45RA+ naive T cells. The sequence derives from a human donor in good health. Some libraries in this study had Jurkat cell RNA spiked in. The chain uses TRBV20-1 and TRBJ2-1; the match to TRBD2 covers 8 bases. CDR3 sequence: CSARDSGSSYNEQFF. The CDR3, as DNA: TGCAGTGCTAGAGACAGCGGGAGTTCCTACAATGAGCAGTTCTTC.